The following is a TCR beta chain sequence with its context. What it recognizes is unknown. TCRdb fed the 5' RACE reads into MiXCR, producing one record per CDR3 protein. Of tens of thousands of distinct CDR3 sequences listed, under 9.5% were seen once; the top ten hold approximately 28%. The record originates from a study of T cells after yellow fever vaccination. Study context: Researchers used SMART-Seq v4 Ultra Low Input to prepare fractions that had low cell numbers. Study observations and caveats: Overlap between CD4 and CD8 compartments was detected for a small share of clonotypes.

The CDR3 is 14 amino acids. The V and J ends lost 4 bases and 5 bases, in that order; junction bases with no gene match: 4. Looked up from germline, CDR1 is SGHNT and CDR2 is YYREEE (reference sequence). This chain links TRBV5-4 with TRBJ1-4, with 8 bases identical to TRBD1. This TCR was recovered from a man aged 18 to 29 who received the YFV17D yellow fever vaccine. The input for sequencing was CD8+ T cells sorted from PBMCs, taken 10 to 11 days after the first yellow fever vaccination. CDR3 nucleotide sequence: TGTGCCAGCAGCCTTCAGGGGGCAAATGAAAAACTGTTTTTT. It codes for CASSLQGANEKLFF.